Ten or more counts support the clone carrying this TCR beta chain. The antigen remains unidentified. This record belongs to a study of T-cell reconstitution after alpha-beta-depleted transplantation in children. Study results and limitations: Among T cells one year after transplant, newly produced cells accounted for most counts and diversity. Recipient T cells and thymic progenitors that survived gave rise to the high TCRbeta diversity observed at day 60 in some patients. Several hundred graft clones that had expanded were reportedly the source of alpha-beta T cells about two months after transplant.

CDR1 and CDR2 from the germline V gene are MDHEN and SYDVKM. There are 16 residues in the CDR3. The ends were cut back, 2 bases at V and 0 bases at J, with 11 bases in the middle. Preparation of the TCRbeta library used unique molecular identifiers. TCRdb recomputed calls from the PCR reads with MiXCR, one row per CDR3 protein. The data contain over 150,000 distinct CDR3 sequences, around 5.9% of them singletons. The V call is TRBV28, the J call TRBJ2-1, with a possible D match to TRBD2 (5 bases). Sequenced material: PBMCs, taken before TCRalphabeta/CD19-depleted stem cell transplant. This sequence originates from a girl less than two years old with combined immunodeficiency, due to receive a stem cell transplant. CDR3 protein: CASSLSGLSSYNEQFF. The CDR3 bases are TGTGCCAGCAGTTTAAGCGGCCTTAGCTCCTACAATGAGCAGTTCTTC.